The sample holds a few counts of the clone carrying this T cell receptor (beta chain). No antigen is known for it. These data originate in a study of beta chain features in type 1 diabetes. Study-level results: Type 1 diabetes patients showed a moderate but significant shortening of TCRB CDR3s in all four CD4+ subsets.

The entirety of the isolated RNA underwent reverse transcription, so expressed TCRB transcripts were sequenced. TCRdb's copy holds only in-frame clones and misses some; the assay was immunoSEQ multiplex PCR. This table holds hundreds of thousands of clones, over 11% found once. Input material: naive CD4+ T cells from blood. This clonotype was obtained from a man aged 18 to 29 with type 1 diabetes.

The CDR3 region is CASSPAEEQFF. CDR3 DNA: TGTGCCAGCTCACCCGCGGAGGAGCAGTTCTTC. The V gene is TRBV18, the J gene TRBJ2-1; D gene ambiguous. The CDR3 is made up of 11 amino acids. Germline V gene data show CDR1 as KGHSH and CDR2 as LQKENI. Deletions cut 3 bases from V and 10 bases from J, with 7 bases between.